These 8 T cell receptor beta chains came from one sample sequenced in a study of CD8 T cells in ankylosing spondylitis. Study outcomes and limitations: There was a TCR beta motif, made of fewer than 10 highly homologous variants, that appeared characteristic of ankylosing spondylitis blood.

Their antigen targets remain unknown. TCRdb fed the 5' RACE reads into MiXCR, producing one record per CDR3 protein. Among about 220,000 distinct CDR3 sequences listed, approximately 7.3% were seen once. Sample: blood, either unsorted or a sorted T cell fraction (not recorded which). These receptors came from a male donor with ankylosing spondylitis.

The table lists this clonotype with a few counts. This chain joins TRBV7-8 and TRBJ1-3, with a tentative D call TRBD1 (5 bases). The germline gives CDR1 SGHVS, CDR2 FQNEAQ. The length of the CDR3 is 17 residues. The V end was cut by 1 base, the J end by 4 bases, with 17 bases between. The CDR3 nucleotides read TGTGCCAGCAGCTTAGGACCGCAGGGCCTCAGAGGAAACACCATATATTTT. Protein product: CASSLGPQGLRGNTIYF.

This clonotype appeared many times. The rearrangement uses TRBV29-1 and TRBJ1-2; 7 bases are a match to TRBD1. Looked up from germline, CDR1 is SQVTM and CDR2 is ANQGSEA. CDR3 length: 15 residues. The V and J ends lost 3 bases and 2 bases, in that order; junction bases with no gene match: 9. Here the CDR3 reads CSVEGQWGVNYGYTF. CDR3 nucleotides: TGCAGCGTTGAGGGACAGTGGGGTGTAAACTATGGCTACACCTTC.

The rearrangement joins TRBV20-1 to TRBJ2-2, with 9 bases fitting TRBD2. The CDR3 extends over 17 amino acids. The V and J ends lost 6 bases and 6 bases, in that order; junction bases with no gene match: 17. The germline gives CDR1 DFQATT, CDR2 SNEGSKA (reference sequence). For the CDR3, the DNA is TGCAGTGCCACGACAGCGCTAGCGGGAAGTAGCTCCGGGGAGCTGTTTTTT. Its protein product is CSATTALAGSSSGELFF.

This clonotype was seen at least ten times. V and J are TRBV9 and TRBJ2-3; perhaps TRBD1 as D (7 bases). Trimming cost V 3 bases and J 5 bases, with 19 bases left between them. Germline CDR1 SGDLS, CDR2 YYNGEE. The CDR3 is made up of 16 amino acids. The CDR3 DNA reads TGTGCCAGCAGCGAAGGAGGGCAGGGGGATCGAGATACGCAGTATTTT. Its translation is CASSEGGQGDRDTQYF.

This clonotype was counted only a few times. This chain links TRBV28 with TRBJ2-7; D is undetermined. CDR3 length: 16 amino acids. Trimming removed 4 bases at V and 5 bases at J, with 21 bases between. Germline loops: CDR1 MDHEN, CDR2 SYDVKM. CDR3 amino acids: CASSSFVTLLINEQYF. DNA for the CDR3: TGTGCCAGCAGTTCCTTTGTGACCCTATTAATCAACGAGCAGTACTTC.

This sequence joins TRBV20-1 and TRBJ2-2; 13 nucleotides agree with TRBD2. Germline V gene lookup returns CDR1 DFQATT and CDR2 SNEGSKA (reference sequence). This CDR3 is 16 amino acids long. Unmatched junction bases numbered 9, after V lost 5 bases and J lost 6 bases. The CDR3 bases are TGCAGTGCTCCGAGGACTAGCGGGAGTGGCGCCGGGGAGCTGTTTTTT. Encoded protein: CSAPRTSGSGAGELFF.

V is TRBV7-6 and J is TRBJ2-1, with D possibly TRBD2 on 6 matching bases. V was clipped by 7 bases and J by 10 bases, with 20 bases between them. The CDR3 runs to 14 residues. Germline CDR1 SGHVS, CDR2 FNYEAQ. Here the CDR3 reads CASTPTSPAGEQFF. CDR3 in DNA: TGTGCCAGCACCCCGACTAGTCCCGCGGGGGAGCAGTTCTTC. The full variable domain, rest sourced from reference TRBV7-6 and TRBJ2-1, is GAGVSQSPRYKVTKRGQDVALRCDPISGHVSLYWYRQALGQGPEFLTYFNYEAQQDKSGLPNDRFSAERPEGSISTLTIQRTEQRDSAMYRCASTPTSPAGEQFFGPGTRLTVL.

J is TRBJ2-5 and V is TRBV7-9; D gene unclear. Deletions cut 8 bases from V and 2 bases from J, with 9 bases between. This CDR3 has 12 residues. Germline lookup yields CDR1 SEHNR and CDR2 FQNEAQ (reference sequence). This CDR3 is CASPDGQETQYF. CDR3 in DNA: TGTGCCAGCCCGGACGGGCAAGAGACCCAGTACTTC.